Shown below are 18 T cell receptor beta chains from a single sample sequenced in a study of blood T cell repertoires in COVID-19. Method: immunoSEQ multiplex PCR; TCRdb's copy keeps in-frame clones and lacks some. The data hold about half a million clones, with roughly 88% observed a single time. Sequencing used peripheral blood. The receptors here all came from a human donor in a cohort sampled during active COVID-19.

The chain couples TRBV28 to TRBJ2-3; tentative D call: TRBD1 (6 bases). Germline CDR1 is MDHEN and CDR2 is SYDVKM. The CDR3 length is 14 residues. V was trimmed by 6 bases and J by 3 bases, leaving 13 bases between them. CDR3 sequence (DNA): TGTGCCAGCAGCCCCGGGCAGGGGACAGATACGCAGTATTTT. Amino acids: CASSPGQGTDTQYF.

The gene calls are TRBV25-1 and TRBJ2-5; D gene unclear. Looked up from germline, CDR1 is MGHDK and CDR2 is SYGVNS. Trimming left V 10 bases short and J 0 bases short, with 21 bases between. CDR3 length: 16 amino acids. The CDR3 loop reads CATSPMRPAYQETQYF. CDR3 bases: TGTGCCACCTCACCTATGCGGCCCGCTTACCAAGAGACCCAGTACTTC.

The rearrangement joins TRBV30 to TRBJ1-1; D might be TRBD1 (6 bases). V was cut by 0 bases and J by 0 bases, with 20 bases left in between. The CDR3 is made up of 18 amino acids. Per germline, CDR1 GTSNPN and CDR2 SVGIG (reference sequence). CDR3 sequence (DNA): TGTGCCTGGAGTGTACGGTGGACAGCTTCACCCTTGAACACTGAAGCTTTCTTT. Its protein product is CAWSVRWTASPLNTEAFF.

The chain uses TRBV15 and TRBJ2-5; 8 positions agree with TRBD2. CDR1 is LNHNV, CDR2 YYDKDF, per germline (reference sequence). Germline trimming cut 4 bases from V and 6 bases from J; bases unmatched to any gene: 10. The CDR3 is 15 residues long. DNA of the CDR3: TGTGCCACCAGCATCCTAGCGGGCCCTACCCAGACCCAGTACTTC. Encoded protein: CATSILAGPTQTQYF. Drawing the rest from reference TRBV15 and TRBJ2-5, the complete variable domain is DAMVIQNPRYQVTQFGKPVTLSCSQTLNHNVMYWYQQKSSQAPKLLFHYYDKDFNNEADTPDNFQSRRPNTSFCFLDIRSPGLGDTAMYLCATSILAGPTQTQYFGPGTRLLVL.

The V call is TRBV28, the J call TRBJ1-1; D ambiguous. The CDR3 sequence is 15 residues long. Germline CDR1 reads MDHEN; CDR2 reads SYDVKM. V was clipped by 5 bases and J by 4 bases, with 17 bases between them. As DNA, the CDR3 is TGTGCCAGCAGTACTGGGCAGTTAGGATCCACTGAAGCTTTCTTT. Its translation: CASSTGQLGSTEAFF.

V gene TRBV9 combines with J gene TRBJ1-4; D gene uncertain. CDR1 SGDLS and CDR2 YYNGEE come from the germline V gene. This CDR3 comprises 12 residues. The ends were cut back, 3 bases at V and 11 bases at J, with 11 bases in the middle. The CDR3 spells CASSGNTEKLFF. The CDR3 nucleotides are TGTGCCAGCAGCGGTAACACAGAGAAACTGTTTTTT.

CDR3 residues: CASSPSGGTTYEQYF. The CDR3 nucleotides are TGCGCCAGCAGCCCTTCAGGGGGGACGACCTACGAGCAGTACTTC. The gene calls are TRBV5-1 and TRBJ2-7, with a weak D call TRBD1 (7 bases). There are 15 residues in the CDR3. Germline V gene data show CDR1 as SGHRS and CDR2 as YFSETQ. Trimming removed 4 bases at V and 2 bases at J, with 16 bases between.

The chain is built from TRBV7-8 and TRBJ1-1; 7 positions match TRBD1. In germline, CDR1 is SGHVS, CDR2 FQNEAQ. The ends lost 2 bases at V and 4 bases at J; junction bases unmatched: 19. The CDR3 covers 19 residues. The DNA for the CDR3 is TGTGCCAGCAGCTTATATGGGAGAGCAGAGACAGGGCGTCGCACTGAAGCTTTCTTT. This sequence encodes CASSLYGRAETGRRTEAFF.

The chain links TRBV2 to TRBJ1-2; no clear D gene. V gave up 3 bases and J gave up 7 bases, with 12 bases separating them. Germline V gene data show CDR1 as SNHLY and CDR2 as FYNNEI. This CDR3 region has 13 residues. The CDR3 protein is CASSDRGIGGYTF. In nucleotides, the CDR3 is TGTGCCAGCAGTGATCGGGGTATCGGTGGCTACACCTTC.

The gene calls are TRBV2 and TRBJ2-1; D possibly corresponds to TRBD2 (6 bases). Germline lookup yields CDR1 SNHLY and CDR2 FYNNEI. V gave up 7 bases and J gave up 1 base, with 14 bases separating them. The CDR3 runs to 15 residues. The CDR3 loop is CASILAVGSYNEQFF. DNA of the CDR3: TGTGCCAGCATTTTAGCGGTTGGGTCCTACAATGAGCAGTTCTTC.

V usage is TRBV3-1 (or the pseudogene TRBV3-2) and J usage is TRBJ2-7; TRBD1 agrees at 8 bases. The CDR3 length is 14 residues. V was clipped by 2 bases and J by 2 bases; unmatched bases: 2. From germline, CDR1 is LGHDT and CDR2 YNNKEL (reference sequence). In DNA form, the CDR3 reads TGTGCCAGCAGCCAACAGGGGGCCACCTACGAGCAGTACTTC. It specifies CASSQQGATYEQYF.

As concerns this clone: The junction differs from germline at one of its ends, possibly a read error. V usage is TRBV6-2 or TRBV6-3 and J usage is TRBJ2-7, with TRBD2 identical over 8 bases. This CDR3 comprises 11 residues. Per the germline V gene, CDR1 is MNHEY and CDR2 is SVGEGT. CDR3 protein: CASSYSGLVDF. The CDR3, as DNA: TGTGCCAGCAGTTACTCGGGACTAGTGGATTTC.

The genes are TRBV6-2 or TRBV6-3 and TRBJ2-5; 9 nucleotides match TRBD2. CDR1 is MNHEY and CDR2 is SVGEGT in the germline V gene. With V trimmed by 2 bases and J by 2 bases, 9 bases remained unmatched. CDR3 length: 17 amino acids. The CDR3 nucleotides are TGTGCCAGCAGTTACCCAAGAGCGGGAGGCTATCAAGAGACCCAGTACTTC. Translated: CASSYPRAGGYQETQYF.

The chain has TRBV6-5 and TRBJ1-1; no firm D call. V shed 4 bases and J shed 4 bases, with 13 bases lying between them. Germline CDR1 MNHEY, CDR2 SVGAGI. The CDR3 runs 14 residues. This CDR3 reads CASSFTPEGTEAFF. CDR3 coding DNA: TGTGCCAGCAGTTTCACGCCAGAGGGCACTGAAGCTTTCTTT.

The rearrangement links TRBV28 to TRBJ2-7, with D unresolved. Germline assignment: CDR1 MDHEN and CDR2 SYDVKM. The CDR3 runs 12 residues. Trimming shortened V by 8 bases and J by 2 bases, and 10 bases separated the two germline ends. Here the CDR3 reads CASRRGAYEQYF. The DNA for the CDR3 is TGTGCCAGCCGCCGCGGCGCCTACGAGCAGTACTTC.

The rearrangement joins TRBV3-1 (or the pseudogene TRBV3-2) to TRBJ2-2; no reliable D call. Germline V lookup: CDR1 LGHDT, CDR2 YNNKEL (reference sequence). There are 16 residues in the CDR3. V gave up 1 base and J gave up 0 bases, with 9 bases separating them. CDR3 in DNA: TGTGCCAGCAGCCAAGTAGCCCCAACGAACACCGGGGAGCTGTTTTTT. It translates to CASSQVAPTNTGELFF.

V gene TRBV6-5 combines with J gene TRBJ1-1; tentatively, D is TRBD1 (6 bases). Germline lookup yields CDR1 MNHEY and CDR2 SVGAGI. Trimming removed 6 bases at V and 3 bases at J, with 14 bases between. This CDR3 spans 14 amino acids. Here the CDR3 reads CASSLYRDYTEAFF. CDR3 DNA sequence: TGTGCCAGCAGCCTCTACAGGGATTACACTGAAGCTTTCTTT.

The count of this clone is one. The rearrangement joins TRBV3-1 (or the pseudogene TRBV3-2) to TRBJ2-7; 8 bases agree with TRBD1. Trimming removed 5 bases from V and 4 bases from J; junction bases left unmatched: 10. Germline V gene lookup returns CDR1 LGHDT and CDR2 YNNKEL (reference sequence). The CDR3 extends over 15 amino acids. CDR3: CASSYPTGVGYEQYF. The CDR3 DNA reads TGTGCCAGCAGCTACCCGACAGGGGTTGGGTACGAGCAGTACTTC.